The T cell receptor (beta chain) under discussion was sequenced for a study of blood T cell repertoires in COVID-19. In the study overall: The study drew acute and convalescent COVID-19 samples from the United States, Italy and Spain. In each case, the material was cDNA or gDNA derived from T cells, B-cell-depleted T cells, or PBMCs.

Original processing methods: Cell counts per sample came from amplifying reference gene primers. Profiled with immunoSEQ multiplex PCR; TCRdb holds only in-frame clones, not every one. V, J and clone size are taken as reported in that table, and D and trimming were inferred from the DNA itself. Here the sample spans roughly 350,000 clones, 75% to 90% being singletons. The specimen was peripheral blood. This TCR derives from a young woman with acute or convalescent COVID-19.

In nucleotides, the CDR3 is TGTGCCAGCTCACCAGGAGGGACAGAATATTCACCCCTCCACTTT. Translation gives CASSPGGTEYSPLHF. The genes are TRBV18 and TRBJ1-6, with 7 bases fitting TRBD1. There are 15 residues in the CDR3. V lost 2 bases, J lost 8 bases, and 6 bases stayed unmatched. Germline assignment: CDR1 KGHSH and CDR2 LQKENI. Looking up the rest from reference TRBV18 and TRBJ1-6 gives the full variable domain: NAGVMQNPRHLVRRRGQEARLRCSPMKGHSHVYWYRQLPEEGLKFMVYLQKENIIDESGMPKERFSAEFPKEGPSILRIQQVVRGDSAAYFCASSPGGTEYSPLHFGNGTRLTVT.